A selection of T cell receptor beta chains follows, all from one sample in a study of identifying expanded T cells in peripheral blood. The assay was immunoSEQ multiplex PCR, and TCRdb's table has in-frame clones only and misses some. This table has about 85,000 clones, about 88% appearing once. The source material was blood. These receptors were taken from a person aged 18 to 70 in good health. CDR3s include the opening cysteine and the closing phenylalanine or tryptophan. A D gene is named only where the DNA matches it firmly. Not every row has a clone size; where given, it reads once, few, many or a size class.

CDR3aa: CASRTQGGFDGYTF; CDR3nt: TGTGCCAGCAGAACCCAGGGAGGGTTTGATGGCTACACCTTC; d_gene: -; abundance: once; j_gene: TRBJ1-2; v_gene: TRBV25-1
CDR3aa: CASSLLGSAGEGNTIYF; CDR3nt: TGTGCCAGCAGCTTGCTGGGCTCGGCAGGGGAGGGAAACACCATATATTTT; d_gene: -; abundance: -; j_gene: TRBJ1-3; v_gene: TRBV5-6
CDR3aa: CASTLDGYGYTF; CDR3nt: TGTGCCAGCACCCTGGACGGGTATGGCTACACCTTC; d_gene: -; abundance: -; j_gene: TRBJ1-2; v_gene: TRBV28
CDR3aa: CASSAAPARGGELFF; CDR3nt: TGTGCCAGCAGCGCTGCGCCTGCAAGAGGGGGGGAGCTGTTTTTT; d_gene: -; abundance: -; j_gene: TRBJ2-2; v_gene: TRBV7-2
CDR3aa: CASGLELYNEQFF; CDR3nt: TGTGCCAGCGGGCTAGAGTTGTACAATGAGCAGTTCTTC; d_gene: -; abundance: -; j_gene: TRBJ2-1; v_gene: TRBV6-1
CDR3aa: CAWSVLRAPNQPQHF; CDR3nt: TGTGCCTGGAGTGTACTCAGGGCCCCCAATCAGCCCCAGCATTTT; d_gene: -; abundance: -; j_gene: TRBJ1-5; v_gene: TRBV30
CDR3aa: CASSQGLAETQYF; CDR3nt: TGCGCCAGCAGTCAGGGACTAGCGGAGACCCAGTACTTC; d_gene: TRBD2; abundance: -; j_gene: TRBJ2-5; v_gene: TRBV5-1
CDR3aa: CASSHGETQYF; CDR3nt: TGTGCCAGCAGCCACGGGGAGACCCAGTACTTC; d_gene: -; abundance: -; j_gene: TRBJ2-5; v_gene: TRBV7-2
CDR3aa: CASSIRGGQPQHF; CDR3nt: TGTGCCAGTAGTATCAGGGGTGGTCAGCCCCAGCATTTT; d_gene: -; abundance: -; j_gene: TRBJ1-5; v_gene: TRBV19
CDR3aa: CASSYRETPGELFF; CDR3nt: TGTGCCAGCAGCTACCGCGAAACCCCAGGGGAGCTGTTTTTT; d_gene: -; abundance: -; j_gene: TRBJ2-2; v_gene: TRBV5-6
CDR3aa: CASSGLAGINEQFF; CDR3nt: TGTGCCAGCAGTGGACTAGCGGGCATCAATGAGCAGTTCTTC; d_gene: TRBD2; abundance: -; j_gene: TRBJ2-1; v_gene: TRBV2
CDR3aa: CASRQGEVDGYTF; CDR3nt: TGTGCCAGCAGGCAGGGTGAAGTGGATGGCTACACCTTC; d_gene: -; abundance: few; j_gene: TRBJ1-2; v_gene: TRBV2
CDR3aa: CASSSGRGYEQYF; CDR3nt: TGCGCCAGCAGCTCCGGGAGAGGCTACGAGCAGTACTTC; d_gene: -; abundance: -; j_gene: TRBJ2-7; v_gene: TRBV5-1
CDR3aa: CASSQVEYTGELFF; CDR3nt: TGCGCCAGCAGCCAAGTAGAGTACACCGGGGAGCTGTTTTTT; d_gene: -; abundance: once; j_gene: TRBJ2-2; v_gene: TRBV4-3
CDR3aa: CASSPNPRAGELFF; CDR3nt: TGTGCCAGCTCACCTAACCCGAGGGCCGGGGAGCTGTTTTTT; d_gene: -; abundance: -; j_gene: TRBJ2-2; v_gene: TRBV18
CDR3aa: CASSPVAGGYNEQFF; CDR3nt: TGTGCCAGCAGCCCGGTGGCGGGGGGATACAATGAGCAGTTCTTC; d_gene: TRBD2; abundance: -; j_gene: TRBJ2-1; v_gene: TRBV9